Given below is one T cell receptor (beta chain) in context. The antigen is undetermined. This entry is derived from a study of OX40 agonist ivuxolimab in advanced cancers. Study findings and constraints: The average count of expanded clones was higher among CD8+ T cells than among CD4+. There were also nonresponders showing low normalized T-cell clonal expansion.

Profiled with immunoSEQ multiplex PCR; TCRdb holds only in-frame clones, not every one. This sample has about 89,000 clones, with 90% to 95% found just once. The sequence derives from an adult with an advanced solid tumor such as melanoma, head and neck, liver or kidney cancer. The material was CD4+ or CD8+ T cells sorted from blood, obtained in a trial of the OX40 agonist ivuxolimab.

The CDR3 reads CASGLQGYGYTF. CDR3 nucleotides: TGTGCTAGTGGTTTGCAGGGGTATGGCTACACCTTC. The genes are TRBV12-5 and TRBJ1-2; tentative D call: TRBD1 (6 bases). CDR1 and CDR2 from the germline V gene are LGHNT and FRNRAP. V lost 2 bases to trimming and J lost 5 bases, with 6 bases between them. This CDR3 region has 12 residues.